Sequencing of this T cell receptor (beta chain) was carried out in a study of T cells after yellow fever vaccination. Germline V gene sequence: CDR1 LGHDT, CDR2 YNNKEL (reference sequence). V was pared by 4 bases and J by 2 bases, with 5 bases between. The CDR3 is 12 residues long. TCRdb re-called the 5' RACE reads with MiXCR, one entry per CDR3 protein. The sample yields some 500,000 distinct CDR3 sequences, roughly 14% seen once. This clonotype has ten or more counts. The material sequenced was PBMCs, taken on the day of the yellow fever booster vaccination. The TCR sequence derives from a young man who received the YFV17D yellow fever vaccine. This chain links TRBV3-1 with TRBJ1-2; D is undetermined. For the CDR3, the DNA is TGTGCCAGCAGCCGCGGGAACTATGGCTACACCTTC. It codes for CASSRGNYGYTF.